The clone carrying this T cell receptor (beta chain) was recorded only once. Trimming took off 0 bases at V and 2 bases at J, with 7 bases between the two ends. The CDR3 is 14 residues long. Per the germline V gene, CDR1 is SGHDT and CDR2 is YYEEEE. The assay was immunoSEQ multiplex PCR, and TCRdb's table has in-frame clones only and misses some. Among about 56,000 clones listed, 82% were seen once. The sort gate was single viable CD3+CD4+CD8-CD45RO+ cells for memory CD4+ T cells. CD4+ T cells were isolated by positive magnetic selection. This specimen comes from a study of memory CD4+ T cells and cytomegalovirus serostatus. On the study more broadly: This sample comes from healthy Belgian adults, about nine CMV seropositive, 20 to 25 seronegative.

This sequence originates from an adult in good health and CMV-seronegative. The rearrangement joins TRBV5-6 to TRBJ2-3; D remains unclear. The sample taken for sequencing was memory CD4+ T cells from blood. DNA of the CDR3: TGTGCCAGCAGCTTGGGGGCGCACACAGATACGCAGTATTTT. It specifies CASSLGAHTDTQYF.